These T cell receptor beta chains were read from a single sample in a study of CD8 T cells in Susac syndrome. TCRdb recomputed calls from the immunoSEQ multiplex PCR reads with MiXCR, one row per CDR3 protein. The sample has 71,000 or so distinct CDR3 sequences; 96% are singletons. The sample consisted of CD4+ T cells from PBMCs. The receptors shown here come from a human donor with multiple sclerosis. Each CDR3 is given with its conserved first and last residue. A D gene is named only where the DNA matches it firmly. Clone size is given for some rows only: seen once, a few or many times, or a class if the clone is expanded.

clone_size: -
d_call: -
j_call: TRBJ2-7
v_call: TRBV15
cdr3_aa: CATSRGQGREQYF
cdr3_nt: TGTGCCACCAGCAGAGGTCAGGGCCGCGAGCAGTACTTC

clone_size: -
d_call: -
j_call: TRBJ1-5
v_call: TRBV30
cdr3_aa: CAWRRPGRPQHF
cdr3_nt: TGTGCCTGGAGGCGACCCGGCCGGCCCCAGCATTTT

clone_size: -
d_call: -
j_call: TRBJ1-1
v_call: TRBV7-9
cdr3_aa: CASSLALGLEAFF
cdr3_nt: TGTGCCAGCAGCTTAGCCCTCGGGCTAGAAGCTTTCTTT

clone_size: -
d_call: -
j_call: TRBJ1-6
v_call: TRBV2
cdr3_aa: CASMSSSNSPLHF
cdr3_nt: TGTGCCAGCATGTCCTCCTCCAATTCACCCCTCCACTTT

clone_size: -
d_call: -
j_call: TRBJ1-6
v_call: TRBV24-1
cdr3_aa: CATSDSNRSHNSPLHF
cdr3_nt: TGTGCCACCAGTGATTCCAACAGGAGCCATAATTCACCCCTCCACTTT

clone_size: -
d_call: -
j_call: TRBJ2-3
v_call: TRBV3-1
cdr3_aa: CASSQDAGKGTDTQYF
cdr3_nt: TGTGCCAGCAGCCAAGATGCCGGGAAGGGCACAGATACGCAGTATTTT

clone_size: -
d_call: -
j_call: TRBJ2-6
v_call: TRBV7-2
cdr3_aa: CASSPQAGANVLTF
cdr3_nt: TGTGCCAGCAGCCCTCAAGCTGGGGCCAACGTCCTGACTTTC

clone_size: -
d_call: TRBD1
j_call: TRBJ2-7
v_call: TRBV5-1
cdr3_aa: CASSLDRTGGRYEQYF
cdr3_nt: TGCGCCAGCAGCTTGGACCGGACAGGGGGCAGGTACGAGCAGTACTTC

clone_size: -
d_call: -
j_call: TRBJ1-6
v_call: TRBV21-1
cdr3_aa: CASRRPGQGYSPLHF
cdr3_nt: TGTGCCAGCAGACGGCCGGGACAGGGTTACTCACCCCTCCACTTT

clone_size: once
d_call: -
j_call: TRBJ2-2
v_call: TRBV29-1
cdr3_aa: CSVDGVNTGELFF
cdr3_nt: TGCAGCGTTGACGGCGTGAACACCGGGGAGCTGTTTTTT

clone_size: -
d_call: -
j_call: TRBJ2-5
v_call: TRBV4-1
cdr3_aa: CASSQDRGQADQETQYF
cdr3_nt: TGCGCCAGCAGCCAAGATCGGGGGCAGGCCGACCAAGAGACCCAGTACTTC

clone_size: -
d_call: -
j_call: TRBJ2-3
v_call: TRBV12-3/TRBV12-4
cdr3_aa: CASSLLLSTDTQYF
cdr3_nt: TGTGCCAGCAGTTTACTACTTAGCACAGATACGCAGTATTTT

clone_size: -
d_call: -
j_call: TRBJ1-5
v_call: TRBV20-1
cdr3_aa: CSADPRGNQPQHF
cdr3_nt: TGCAGTGCGGACCCCCGGGGCAATCAGCCCCAGCATTTT

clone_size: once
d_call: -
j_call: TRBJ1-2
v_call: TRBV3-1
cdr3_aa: CASSQDHRSYGYTF
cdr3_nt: TGTGCCAGCAGCCAAGATCACCGGAGCTATGGCTACACCTTC

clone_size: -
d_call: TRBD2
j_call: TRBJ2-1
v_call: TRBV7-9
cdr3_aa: CASSTAGGLVNEQFF
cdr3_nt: TGTGCCAGCAGCACCGCGGGGGGATTGGTCAATGAGCAGTTCTTC